These 14 T cell receptor beta chains were sequenced from one sample in a study of beta chain features in type 1 diabetes. All of the isolated RNA was reverse transcribed, so expressed TCRB transcripts were sequenced. Sequenced by immunoSEQ multiplex PCR; TCRdb stores in-frame clones only, minus some. The sample yields 860,000 or so clones, 15% to 20% seen once. Sequencing was performed on naive CD4+ T cells from blood. These receptors were obtained from a woman under 30 in good health.

The chain carries TRBV5-1 and TRBJ2-1; a possible D gene is TRBD2 (6 bases). Germline V gene data show CDR1 as SGHRS and CDR2 as YFSETQ. The CDR3 has 15 amino acids. Trimming cost V 0 bases and J 8 bases, with 15 bases left between them. The CDR3 is CASSLAGREPDEQFF. For the CDR3, the DNA is TGCGCCAGCAGCTTGGCCGGACGGGAGCCAGATGAGCAGTTCTTC. Looking up the rest from reference TRBV5-1 and TRBJ2-1 gives the full variable domain: KAGVTQTPRYLIKTRGQQVTLSCSPISGHRSVSWYQQTPGQGLQFLFEYFSETQRNKGNFPGRFSGRQFSNSRSEMNVSTLELGDSALYLCASSLAGREPDEQFFGPGTRLTVL.

The V gene is TRBV7-2, the J gene TRBJ2-2; TRBD2 matches at 12 bases. Germline V gene sequence: CDR1 SGHTA, CDR2 FQGNSA. The V and J ends lost 2 bases and 5 bases, in that order; junction bases with no gene match: 9. The CDR3 runs to 18 residues. This CDR3 is CASSLNPSGRAATGELFF. CDR3 DNA sequence: TGTGCCAGCAGCTTAAACCCTAGCGGGAGGGCCGCGACCGGGGAGCTGTTTTTT.

The J gene is TRBJ2-2, the V gene TRBV19; a weak D match, TRBD1 (6 bases). From germline, CDR1 is LNHDA and CDR2 SQIVND (reference sequence). Between the trimmed V and J ends, which lost 3 bases and 1 base, there was a span of 9 bases. CDR3 size: 15 residues. The chain's CDR3 is CASSMGTLNTGELFF. The CDR3 nucleotides are TGTGCCAGTAGTATGGGGACACTGAACACCGGGGAGCTGTTTTTT.

In its sample, this clone was seen a few times. The V gene is TRBV7-3, the J gene TRBJ2-2, with D perhaps matching TRBD2 (7 bases). V was cut by 4 bases and J by 6 bases, with 18 bases left in between. CDR1 is SGHTA, CDR2 FQGTGA, per germline. The CDR3 is 16 amino acids. CDR3 sequence reads: CASSSLGGGHAGELFF. In nucleotides, the CDR3 is TGTGCCAGCAGCTCCTTAGGGGGAGGGCACGCCGGGGAGCTGTTTTTT. Supplemented by reference TRBV7-3 and TRBJ2-2, the full variable domain reads GAGVSQTPSNKVTEKGKYVELRCDPISGHTALYWYRQSLGQGPEFLIYFQGTGAADDSGLPNDRFFAVRPEGSVSTLKIQRTERGDSAVYLCASSSLGGGHAGELFFGEGSRLTVL.

The table lists this clone with a few counts. J is TRBJ2-6 and V is TRBV7-9; TRBD2 aligns across 13 bases. V gave up 5 bases and J gave up 1 base; unmatched junction bases: 5. CDR3 length equals 18 residues. Germline V CDR1 and CDR2: SEHNR, FQNEAQ (reference sequence). CDR3 bases: TGTGCCAGCAGCCCTGGACTAGCGGGAGTTTCTGGGGCCAACGTCCTGACTTTC. Encoded protein: CASSPGLAGVSGANVLTF.

This clone has only a few counts. CDR3 sequence: CASSESNAASGIWETQYF. CDR3 DNA sequence: TGCGCCAGCAGTGAGTCAAATGCGGCTAGCGGGATTTGGGAGACCCAGTACTTC. The chain recombines TRBV10-1 with TRBJ2-5, with 9 bases fitting TRBD2. V was clipped by 0 bases and J by 5 bases; unmatched bases: 13. Looked up from germline, CDR1 is WNHNN and CDR2 is SYGVQD (reference sequence). The CDR3 has 18 amino acids.

This clone was counted a few times. The V gene is TRBV11-2, the J gene TRBJ2-3; TRBD1 matches 7 bases. V was clipped by 5 bases and J by 0 bases; unmatched bases: 5. The length of the CDR3 is 15 residues. Germline CDR1 SGHAT, CDR2 FQNNGV. CDR3 sequence (DNA): TGTGCCAGCAGCCCTAGGGGGCCTAGCACAGATACGCAGTATTTT. Its protein product is CASSPRGPSTDTQYF.

The gene calls are TRBV7-3 and TRBJ2-1; TRBD1 matches 8 bases. The ends lost 5 bases at V and 10 bases at J; junction bases unmatched: 7. The germline gives CDR1 SGHTA, CDR2 FQGTGA. The CDR3 totals 13 residues. The CDR3: CASSQTDRGEQFF. In nucleotides, the CDR3 is TGTGCCAGCAGCCAAACTGACAGGGGCGAGCAGTTCTTC.

The V call is TRBV6-1, the J call TRBJ2-1; the match to TRBD2 covers 12 bases. CDR3 length: 13 amino acids. With V trimmed by 5 bases and J by 9 bases, 2 bases remained unmatched. The germline CDR1 and CDR2 sequences are MNHNS and SASEGT. Here the CDR3 reads CASSLAGGVEQFF. The CDR3 coding sequence is TGTGCCAGCAGTCTAGCGGGAGGGGTTGAGCAGTTCTTC.

This clone has a handful of counts. The sample contains more than one DNA sequence encoding this CDR3. The chain couples TRBV4-2 to TRBJ1-1; 7 bases map to TRBD1. Germline CDR1 and CDR2: LGHNA and YNFKEQ. Trimming removed 1 base from V and 4 bases from J; junction bases left unmatched: 3. The CDR3 totals 14 residues. DNA for the CDR3: TGTGCCAGCAGCCAAGGACAGGGAGGCACTGAAGCTTTCTTT. Encoded protein: CASSQGQGGTEAFF.

This clone was counted only a few times. This sequence joins TRBV7-8 and TRBJ2-3, with 11 bases aligning to TRBD2. The germline V gene encodes CDR1 SGHVS and CDR2 FQNEAQ. The V segment lost 7 bases and the J segment 1 base; nucleotides outside the gene matches: 16. The length of the CDR3 is 19 residues. CDR3 nucleotides: TGTGCCAGCATCTCTCCCCCCATAGCGGGAGGGCGCGGCACAGATACGCAGTATTTT. It codes for CASISPPIAGGRGTDTQYF. The variable domain in full, with the rest retrieved from reference TRBV7-8 and TRBJ2-3, is GAGVSQSPRYKVAKRGQDVALRCDPISGHVSLFWYQQALGQGPEFLTYFQNEAQLDKSGLPSDRFFAERPEGSVSTLKIQRTQQEDSAVYLCASISPPIAGGRGTDTQYFGPGTRLTVL.

This clone was seen more than once but under ten times. V and J are TRBV2 and TRBJ2-3, with 11 bases matching TRBD2. The CDR3 loop spans 15 amino acids. V trimming: 3 bases; J trimming: 1 base; junction bases outside the gene matches: 0. The germline CDR1 and CDR2 sequences are SNHLY and FYNNEI. Here the CDR3 reads CASSEGLAGTDTQYF. The CDR3 DNA reads TGTGCCAGCAGTGAGGGACTAGCGGGCACAGATACGCAGTATTTT.

Concerning this clone: The same CDR3 can be traced to other DNA sequences in this sample. The CDR3 nucleotides read TGTGCCAGCTCACCTTCTAGCGGCTACAATGAGCAGTTCTTC. It specifies CASSPSSGYNEQFF. The chain recombines TRBV18 with TRBJ2-1; 7 bases are shared with TRBD2. This CDR3 has 14 residues. The V gene end was trimmed by 3 bases and the J gene end by 3 bases; junction bases not matched to a gene: 2. The V gene's germline CDR1 is KGHSH and CDR2 LQKENI.

The rearrangement links TRBV7-2 to TRBJ2-2; D may be TRBD1 (5 bases). This CDR3 has 15 amino acids. Trimming took 6 bases from V and 1 from J, leaving 12 bases between them. Per the germline V gene, CDR1 is SGHTA and CDR2 is FQGNSA. In DNA form, the CDR3 reads TGTGCCAGCAGAGTCAGGGTCGGGAACACCGGGGAGCTGTTTTTT. It specifies CASRVRVGNTGELFF.